The entry that follows covers one T cell receptor (beta chain) sequence. The target antigen is unknown. This sample was included in a study of Ad26.COV2.S vaccination and SARS-CoV-2 variants. General study findings and limits: Possible underestimation of total T cell responses by the TCR breadth and depth analyses was noted. Compared with placebo recipients, vaccine recipients had higher spike-specific TCR breadth.

Germline-derived CDR1 and CDR2 are SGHAT and FQNNGV. The junction had 4 bases not matched to a gene; V was cut back by 1 base and J by 3 bases. The CDR3 contains 16 residues. Assay used: immunoSEQ multiplex PCR; TCRdb lists only in-frame clones, some missing. The sample has around 100,000 clones; roughly 80% are singletons. The material was peripheral blood, obtained after recovery from COVID-19. This sequence was found in a human donor who had recovered from COVID-19. The V and J genes are TRBV11-2 and TRBJ2-3; TRBD1 matches 10 bases. CDR3 bases: TGTGCCAGCAGCTTAGTCGGACAGGGGGTAACAGATACGCAGTATTTT. It encodes CASSLVGQGVTDTQYF. Filled out from reference TRBV11-2 and TRBJ2-3, the complete variable domain reads EAGVAQSPRYKIIEKRQSVAFWCNPISGHATLYWYQQILGQGPKLLIQFQNNGVVDDSQLPKDRFSAERLKGVDSTLKIQPAKLEDSAVYLCASSLVGQGVTDTQYFGPGTRLTVL.